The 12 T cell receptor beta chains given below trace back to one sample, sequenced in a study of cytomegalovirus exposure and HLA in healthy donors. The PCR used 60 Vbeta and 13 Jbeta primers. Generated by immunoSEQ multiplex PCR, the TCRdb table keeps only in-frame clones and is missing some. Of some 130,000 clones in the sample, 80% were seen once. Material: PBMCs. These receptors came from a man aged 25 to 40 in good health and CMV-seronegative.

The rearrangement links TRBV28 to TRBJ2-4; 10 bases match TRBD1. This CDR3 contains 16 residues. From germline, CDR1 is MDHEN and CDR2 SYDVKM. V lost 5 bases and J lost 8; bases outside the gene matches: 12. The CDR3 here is CASSGRDRGMLDIQYF. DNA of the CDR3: TGTGCCAGCAGTGGCCGGGACAGGGGAATGTTGGACATTCAGTACTTC.

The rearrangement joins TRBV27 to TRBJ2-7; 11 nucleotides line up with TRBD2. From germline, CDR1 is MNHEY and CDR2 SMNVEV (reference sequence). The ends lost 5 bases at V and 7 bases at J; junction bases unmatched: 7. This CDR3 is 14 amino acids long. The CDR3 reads CASSLSGRALEQYF. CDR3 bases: TGTGCCAGCAGTCTTAGCGGGAGGGCCCTTGAGCAGTACTTC.

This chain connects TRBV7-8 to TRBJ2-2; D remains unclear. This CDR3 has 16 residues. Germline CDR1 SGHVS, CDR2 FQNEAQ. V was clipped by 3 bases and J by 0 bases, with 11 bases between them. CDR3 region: CASSFRGLANTGELFF. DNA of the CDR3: TGTGCCAGCAGCTTTAGAGGCCTAGCGAACACCGGGGAGCTGTTTTTT.

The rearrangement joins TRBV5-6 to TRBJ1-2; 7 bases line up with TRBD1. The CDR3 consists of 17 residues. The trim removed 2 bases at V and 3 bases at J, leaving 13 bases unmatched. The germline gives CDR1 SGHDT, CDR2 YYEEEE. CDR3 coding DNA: TGTGCCAGCAGCTTCACTTTCCATGACAGGGCGGACTATGGCTACACCTTC. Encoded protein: CASSFTFHDRADYGYTF.

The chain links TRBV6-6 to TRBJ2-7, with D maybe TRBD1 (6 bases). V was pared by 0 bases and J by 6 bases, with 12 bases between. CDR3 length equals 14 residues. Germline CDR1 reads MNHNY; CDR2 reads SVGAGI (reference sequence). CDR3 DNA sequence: TGTGCCAGCAGTTACTCAGGACAGTCCCCCGAGCAGTACTTC. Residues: CASSYSGQSPEQYF.

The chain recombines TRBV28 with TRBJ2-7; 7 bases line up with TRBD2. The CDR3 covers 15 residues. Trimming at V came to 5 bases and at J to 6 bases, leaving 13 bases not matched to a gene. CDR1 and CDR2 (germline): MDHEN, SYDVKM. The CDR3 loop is CASSKVPTSSAEQYF. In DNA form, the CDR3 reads TGTGCCAGCAGTAAGGTCCCGACTAGCTCGGCCGAGCAGTACTTC.

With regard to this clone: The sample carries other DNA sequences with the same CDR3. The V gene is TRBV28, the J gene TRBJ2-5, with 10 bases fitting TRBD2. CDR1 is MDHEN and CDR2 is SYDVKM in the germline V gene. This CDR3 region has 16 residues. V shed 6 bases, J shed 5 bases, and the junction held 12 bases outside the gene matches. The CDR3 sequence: CASSPRQGLARETQYF. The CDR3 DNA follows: TGTGCCAGCAGCCCCCGACAGGGACTAGCGAGGGAGACCCAGTACTTC.

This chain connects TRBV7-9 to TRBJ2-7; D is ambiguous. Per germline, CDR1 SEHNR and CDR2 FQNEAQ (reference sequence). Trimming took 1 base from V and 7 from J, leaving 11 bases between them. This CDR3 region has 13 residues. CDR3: CASSLGASWEQYF. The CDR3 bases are TGTGCCAGCAGCTTAGGGGCCTCTTGGGAGCAGTACTTC.

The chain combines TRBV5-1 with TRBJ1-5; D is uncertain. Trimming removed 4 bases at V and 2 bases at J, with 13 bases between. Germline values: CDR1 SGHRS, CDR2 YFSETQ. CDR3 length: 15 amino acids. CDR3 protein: CASSPTSSGNQPQHF. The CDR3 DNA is TGCGCCAGCAGCCCTACGTCTTCTGGCAATCAGCCCCAGCATTTT.

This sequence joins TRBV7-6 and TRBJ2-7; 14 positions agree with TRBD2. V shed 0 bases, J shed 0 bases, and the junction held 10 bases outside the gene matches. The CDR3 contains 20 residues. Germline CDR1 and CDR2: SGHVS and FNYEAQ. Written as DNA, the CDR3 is TGTGCCAGCAGCTTAGCGGCCCCAGGACTAGCGGGAGGCCCCTCCTACGAGCAGTACTTC. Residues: CASSLAAPGLAGGPSYEQYF.

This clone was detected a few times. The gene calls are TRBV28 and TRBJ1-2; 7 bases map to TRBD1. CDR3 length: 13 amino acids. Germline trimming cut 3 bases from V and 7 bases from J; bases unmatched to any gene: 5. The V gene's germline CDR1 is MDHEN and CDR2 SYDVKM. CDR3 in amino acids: CASSLTGRGGYTF. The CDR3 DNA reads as TGTGCCAGCAGTTTGACAGGGAGAGGTGGCTACACCTTC.

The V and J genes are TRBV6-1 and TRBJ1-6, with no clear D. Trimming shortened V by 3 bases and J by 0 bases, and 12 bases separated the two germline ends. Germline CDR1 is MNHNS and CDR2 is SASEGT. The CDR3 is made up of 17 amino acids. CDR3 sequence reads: CASSDGAQSSYNSPLHF. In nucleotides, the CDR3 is TGTGCCAGCAGTGACGGTGCCCAAAGCTCCTATAATTCACCCCTCCACTTT.